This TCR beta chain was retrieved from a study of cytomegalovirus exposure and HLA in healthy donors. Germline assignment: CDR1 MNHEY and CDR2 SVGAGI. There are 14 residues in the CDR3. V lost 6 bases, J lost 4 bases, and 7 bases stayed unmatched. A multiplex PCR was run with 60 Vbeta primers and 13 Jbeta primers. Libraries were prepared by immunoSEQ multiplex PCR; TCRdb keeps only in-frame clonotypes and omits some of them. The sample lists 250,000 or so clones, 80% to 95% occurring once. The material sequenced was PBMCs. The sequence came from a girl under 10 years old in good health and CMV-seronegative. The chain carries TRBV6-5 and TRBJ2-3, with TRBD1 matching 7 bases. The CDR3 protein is CASSLRDSADTQYF. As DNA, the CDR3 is TGTGCCAGCAGCCTCCGGGACAGCGCAGATACGCAGTATTTT.